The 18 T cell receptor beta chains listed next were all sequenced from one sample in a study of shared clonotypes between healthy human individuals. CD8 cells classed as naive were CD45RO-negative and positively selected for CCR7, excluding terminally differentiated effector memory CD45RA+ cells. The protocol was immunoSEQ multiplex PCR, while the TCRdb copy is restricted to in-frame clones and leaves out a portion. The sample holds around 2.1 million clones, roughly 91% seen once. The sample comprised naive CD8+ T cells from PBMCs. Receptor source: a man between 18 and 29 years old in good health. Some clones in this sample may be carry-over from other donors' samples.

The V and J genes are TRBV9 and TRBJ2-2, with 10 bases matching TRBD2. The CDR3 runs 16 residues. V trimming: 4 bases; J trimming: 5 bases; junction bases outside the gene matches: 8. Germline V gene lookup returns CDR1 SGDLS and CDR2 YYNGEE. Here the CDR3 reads CASSPLAGGGTGELFF. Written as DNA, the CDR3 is TGTGCCAGCAGCCCTTTAGCGGGAGGAGGGACCGGGGAGCTGTTTTTT.

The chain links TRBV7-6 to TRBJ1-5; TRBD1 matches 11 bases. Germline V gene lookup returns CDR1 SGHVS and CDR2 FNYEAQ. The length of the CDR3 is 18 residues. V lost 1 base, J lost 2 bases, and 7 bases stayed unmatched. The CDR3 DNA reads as TGTGCCAGCAGCTTAGGCCGGACAGGGGGCTTGGGCAATCAGCCCCAGCATTTT. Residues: CASSLGRTGGLGNQPQHF.

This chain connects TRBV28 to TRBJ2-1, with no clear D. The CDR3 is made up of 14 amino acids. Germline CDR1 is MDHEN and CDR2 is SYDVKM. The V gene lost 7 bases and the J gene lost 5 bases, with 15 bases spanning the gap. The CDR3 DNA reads TGTGCCAGCACCCCCCTGAGGACGGACAATGAGCAGTTCTTC. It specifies CASTPLRTDNEQFF.

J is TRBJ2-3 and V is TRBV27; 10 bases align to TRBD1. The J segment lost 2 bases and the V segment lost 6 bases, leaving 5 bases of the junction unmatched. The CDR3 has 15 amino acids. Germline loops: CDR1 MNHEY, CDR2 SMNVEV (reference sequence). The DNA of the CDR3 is TGTGCCAGCAGAAGACAGGGGGCCCCCACAGATACGCAGTATTTT. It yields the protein CASRRQGAPTDTQYF.

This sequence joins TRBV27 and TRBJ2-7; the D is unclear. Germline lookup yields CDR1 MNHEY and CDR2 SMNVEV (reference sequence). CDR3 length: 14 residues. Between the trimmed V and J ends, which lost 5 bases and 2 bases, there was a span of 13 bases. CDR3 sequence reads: CASSQWTAAYEQYF. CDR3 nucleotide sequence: TGTGCCAGCAGTCAATGGACGGCCGCCTACGAGCAGTACTTC.

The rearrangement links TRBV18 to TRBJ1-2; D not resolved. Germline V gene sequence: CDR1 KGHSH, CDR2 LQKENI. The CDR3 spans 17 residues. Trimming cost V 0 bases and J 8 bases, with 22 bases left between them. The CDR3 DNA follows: TGTGCCAGCTCACCACCCCGCAGTACCATTCTTCCTTGGGGCTACACCTTC. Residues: CASSPPRSTILPWGYTF.

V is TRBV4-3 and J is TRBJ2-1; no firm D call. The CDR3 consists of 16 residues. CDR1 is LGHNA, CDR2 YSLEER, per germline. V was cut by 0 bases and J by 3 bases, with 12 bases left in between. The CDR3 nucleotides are TGCGCCAGCAGCCAAGAAGCACTGCAGGTCTACAATGAGCAGTTCTTC. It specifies CASSQEALQVYNEQFF.

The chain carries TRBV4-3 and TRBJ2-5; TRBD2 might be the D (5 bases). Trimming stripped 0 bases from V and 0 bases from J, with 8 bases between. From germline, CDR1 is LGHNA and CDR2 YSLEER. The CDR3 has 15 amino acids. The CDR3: CASSQDGEYQETQYF. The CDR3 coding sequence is TGCGCCAGCAGCCAAGATGGGGAGTACCAAGAGACCCAGTACTTC.

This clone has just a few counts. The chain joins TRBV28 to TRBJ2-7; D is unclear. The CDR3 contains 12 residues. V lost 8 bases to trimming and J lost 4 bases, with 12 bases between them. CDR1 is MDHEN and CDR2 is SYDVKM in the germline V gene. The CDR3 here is CASGLRAYEQYF. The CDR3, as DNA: TGTGCCAGCGGGCTTAGGGCGTACGAGCAGTACTTC.

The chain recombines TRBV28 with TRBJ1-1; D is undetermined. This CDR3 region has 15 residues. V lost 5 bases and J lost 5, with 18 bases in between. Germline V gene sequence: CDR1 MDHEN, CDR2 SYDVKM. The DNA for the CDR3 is TGTGCCAGCAGTCCAGAGTTGCGGATAAAAACTGAAGCTTTCTTT. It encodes CASSPELRIKTEAFF. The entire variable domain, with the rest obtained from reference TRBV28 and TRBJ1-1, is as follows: DVKVTQSSRYLVKRTGEKVFLECVQDMDHENMFWYRQDPGLGLRLIYFSYDVKMKEKGDIPEGYSVSREKKERFSLILESASTNQTSMYLCASSPELRIKTEAFFGQGTRLTVV.

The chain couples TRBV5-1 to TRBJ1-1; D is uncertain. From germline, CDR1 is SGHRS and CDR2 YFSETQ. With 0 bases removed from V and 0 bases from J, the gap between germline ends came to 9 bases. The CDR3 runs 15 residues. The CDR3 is CASSLGRSLNTEAFF. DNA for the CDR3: TGCGCCAGCAGCTTGGGTCGCAGCTTGAACACTGAAGCTTTCTTT.

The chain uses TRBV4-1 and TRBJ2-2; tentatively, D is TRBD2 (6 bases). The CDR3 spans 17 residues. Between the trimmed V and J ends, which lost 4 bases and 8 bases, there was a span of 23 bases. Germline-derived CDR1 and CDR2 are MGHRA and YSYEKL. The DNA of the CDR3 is TGCGCCAGCAGCCCAGAGGGATGGGGGGAGTTAAATGGGGAGCTGTTTTTT. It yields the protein CASSPEGWGELNGELFF.

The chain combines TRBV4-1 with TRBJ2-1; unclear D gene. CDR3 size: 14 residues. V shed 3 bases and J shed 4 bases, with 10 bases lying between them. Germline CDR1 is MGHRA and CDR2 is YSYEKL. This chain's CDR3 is CASSHEDHYNEQFF. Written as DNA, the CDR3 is TGCGCCAGCAGCCACGAGGACCATTACAATGAGCAGTTCTTC.

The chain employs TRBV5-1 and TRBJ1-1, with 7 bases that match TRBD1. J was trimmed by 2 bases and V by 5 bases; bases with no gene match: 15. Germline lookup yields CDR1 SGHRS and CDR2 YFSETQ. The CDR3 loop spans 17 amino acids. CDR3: CASRPEARGWSNTEAFF. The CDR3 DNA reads TGCGCCAGCAGGCCTGAGGCCAGGGGGTGGTCCAACACTGAAGCTTTCTTT.

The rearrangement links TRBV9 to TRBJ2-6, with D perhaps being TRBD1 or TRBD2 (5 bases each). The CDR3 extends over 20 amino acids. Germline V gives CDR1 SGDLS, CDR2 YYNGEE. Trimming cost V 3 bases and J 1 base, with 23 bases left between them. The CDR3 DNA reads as TGTGCCAGCAGCGCCTCAGTTGCGGGCAGGACACAATCTGGGGCCAACGTCCTGACTTTC. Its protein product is CASSASVAGRTQSGANVLTF.

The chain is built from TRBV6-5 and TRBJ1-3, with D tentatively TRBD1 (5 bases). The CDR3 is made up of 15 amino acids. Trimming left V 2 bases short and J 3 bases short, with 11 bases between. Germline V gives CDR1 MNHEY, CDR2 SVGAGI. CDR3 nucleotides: TGTGCCAGCAGTTACGCCGAGGGGCTTGGAAACACCATATATTTT. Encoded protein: CASSYAEGLGNTIYF.

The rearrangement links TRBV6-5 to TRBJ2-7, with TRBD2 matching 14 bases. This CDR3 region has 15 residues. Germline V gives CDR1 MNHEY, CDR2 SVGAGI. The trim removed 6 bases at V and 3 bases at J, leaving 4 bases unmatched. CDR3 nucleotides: TGTGCCAGCAGGCAGGGACTAGCGGGAGTCTACGAGCAGTACTTC. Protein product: CASRQGLAGVYEQYF.

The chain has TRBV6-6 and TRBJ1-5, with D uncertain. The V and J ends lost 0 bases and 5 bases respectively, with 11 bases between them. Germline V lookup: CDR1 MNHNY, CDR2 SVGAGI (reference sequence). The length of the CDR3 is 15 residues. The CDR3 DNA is TGTGCCAGCAGTTACTCCAATCGGGGAGATCAGCCCCAGCATTTT. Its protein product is CASSYSNRGDQPQHF.